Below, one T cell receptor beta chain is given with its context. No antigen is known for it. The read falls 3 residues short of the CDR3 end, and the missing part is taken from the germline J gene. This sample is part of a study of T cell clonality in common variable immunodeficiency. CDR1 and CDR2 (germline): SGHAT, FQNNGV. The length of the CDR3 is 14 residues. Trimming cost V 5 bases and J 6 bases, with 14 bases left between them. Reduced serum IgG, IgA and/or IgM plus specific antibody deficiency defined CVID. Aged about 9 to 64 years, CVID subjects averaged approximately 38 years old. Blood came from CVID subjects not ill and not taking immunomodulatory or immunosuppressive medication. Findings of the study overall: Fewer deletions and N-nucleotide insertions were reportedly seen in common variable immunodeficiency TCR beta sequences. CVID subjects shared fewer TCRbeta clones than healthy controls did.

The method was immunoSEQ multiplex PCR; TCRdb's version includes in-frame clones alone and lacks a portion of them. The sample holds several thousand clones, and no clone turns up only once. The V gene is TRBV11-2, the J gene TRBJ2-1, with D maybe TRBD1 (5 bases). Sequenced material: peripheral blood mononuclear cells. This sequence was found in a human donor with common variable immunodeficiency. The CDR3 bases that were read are TGTGCCAGCAGCCCAGGGTCTACTTTCAATGAG. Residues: CASSPGSTFNE. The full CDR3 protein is CASSPGSTFNEQFF.